The rows below give T cell receptor beta chains drawn from one sample of a study of PD-L1 blockade in urothelial cancer. Clones were sequenced by immunoSEQ multiplex PCR, and TCRdb holds only the in-frame ones, with some missing. The profile covers 55,000 to 85,000 clones, with about 83% appearing a single time and around a tenth taken by the ten largest. Sequenced material: PBMCs, taken around atezolizumab (anti-PD-L1) treatment. These receptors all come from a woman aged 70-85 years with urothelial cancer. Each CDR3 is given with its conserved first and last residue. D genes are given only for firm matches. Rows give clone size only sometimes, using once, few, many, or a class for an expanded clone.

d_call	clone_size	v_call	j_call	cdr3_aa	cdr3_nt
TRBD1	NA	TRBV9	TRBJ1-1	CASSVGQGDTEAFF	TGTGCCAGCAGCGTTGGACAGGGGGACACTGAAGCTTTCTTT
TRBD1	NA	TRBV5-1	TRBJ1-3	CASSWDSQPGNTIYF	TGCGCCAGCAGCTGGGACAGTCAGCCCGGAAACACCATATATTTT
NA	NA	TRBV7-2	TRBJ2-7	CASSLAPGFYEQYF	TGTGCCAGCAGCTTGGCCCCAGGTTTCTACGAGCAGTACTTC
TRBD1	NA	TRBV6-1	TRBJ1-2	CATLHDRVYGYTF	TGTGCCACCCTCCACGACAGGGTCTATGGCTACACCTTC
NA	once	TRBV11-2	TRBJ2-2	CASSQTGVNTGELFF	TGTGCCAGCAGCCAGACAGGAGTGAACACCGGGGAGCTGTTTTTT
TRBD1	NA	TRBV30	TRBJ1-2	CAWGGTGGSYTF	TGTGCCTGGGGGGGGACAGGGGGAAGCTACACCTTC
NA	NA	TRBV30	TRBJ1-5	CAWGGGNQPQHF	TGTGCCTGGGGGGGCGGGAATCAGCCCCAGCATTTT
TRBD1	NA	TRBV7-9	TRBJ1-1	CASSLATGGLEAFF	TGTGCCAGCAGCTTAGCGACAGGGGGCCTTGAAGCTTTCTTT
NA	few	TRBV11-2	TRBJ2-1	CASSQQGYEQFF	TGTGCCAGCAGCCAACAGGGTTATGAGCAGTTCTTC
TRBD1	NA	TRBV6-5	TRBJ2-7	CASSYRGGLYEQYF	TGTGCCAGCAGTTATAGAGGGGGCTTGTACGAGCAGTACTTC
NA	NA	TRBV4-1	TRBJ1-5	CASSQPSQGPAQPQHF	TGCGCCAGCAGCCAACCCTCACAGGGTCCAGCTCAGCCCCAGCATTTT
TRBD1	NA	TRBV29-1	TRBJ2-7	CSVLGQGPHEQYF	TGCAGCGTTTTAGGACAGGGTCCCCACGAGCAGTACTTC
NA	NA	TRBV11-2	TRBJ2-2	CASSLVFSGTGELFF	TGTGCCAGCAGCTTAGTTTTTTCGGGCACCGGGGAGCTGTTTTTT
NA	once	TRBV14	TRBJ1-2	CASSQAGGVVYGYTF	TGTGCCAGCAGCCAAGCGGGGGGGGTGGTCTATGGCTACACCTTC
NA	NA	TRBV18	TRBJ1-1	CASSPRQDRGGNTEAFF	TGTGCCAGCTCACCAAGACAGGATCGTGGGGGGAACACTGAAGCTTTCTTT
NA	once	TRBV2	TRBJ2-7	CASSWGGYEQYF	TGTGCCAGCAGCTGGGGCGGCTACGAGCAGTACTTC
NA	once	TRBV7-9	TRBJ1-2	CASSLAQGYGYTF	TGTGCCAGCAGCTTAGCTCAGGGGTATGGCTACACCTTC
NA	NA	TRBV28	TRBJ2-3	CASTSPSTDTQYF	TGTGCCAGCACGTCCCCTAGCACAGATACGCAGTATTTT
NA	NA	TRBV6-1	TRBJ1-1	CATDRRPMNTEAFF	TGTGCCACTGACAGGAGACCCATGAACACTGAAGCTTTCTTT
NA	NA	TRBV7-2	TRBJ1-5	CASSPTRSGPQHF	TGTGCCAGCAGTCCTACACGGTCGGGGCCCCAGCATTTT
TRBD1	NA	TRBV19	TRBJ2-7	CASSSQGHSYEQYF	TGTGCCAGTAGCTCACAGGGGCACTCCTACGAGCAGTACTTC
TRBD2	few	TRBV5-1	TRBJ2-5	CASSLAGGRDQETQYF	TGCGCCAGCAGCTTGGCGGGGGGGCGGGATCAAGAGACCCAGTACTTC
TRBD2	NA	TRBV6-5	TRBJ2-3	CASQNSGGQSDTQYF	TGTGCCAGCCAGAATAGCGGGGGGCAGTCAGATACGCAGTATTTT
NA	NA	TRBV7-2	TRBJ2-7	CASSKRQDLYEQYF	TGTGCCAGCAGCAAAAGACAGGACTTATACGAGCAGTACTTC
NA	NA	TRBV5-4	TRBJ2-5	CASSFQGEETQYF	TGTGCCAGCAGCTTCCAAGGGGAAGAGACCCAGTACTTC
NA	once	TRBV5-1	TRBJ2-5	CASSLSWGSPETQYF	TGCGCCAGCAGCTTGAGTTGGGGCAGCCCGGAGACCCAGTACTTC
TRBD1	once	TRBV4-1	TRBJ1-3	CASSQGQGVGNTIYF	TGCGCCAGCAGCCAAGGCCAGGGGGTCGGAAACACCATATATTTT
NA	NA	TRBV11-2	TRBJ1-5	CASSTMAVNQPQHF	TGTGCCAGCAGCACTATGGCAGTCAATCAGCCCCAGCATTTT
TRBD1	NA	TRBV5-4	TRBJ2-3	CASSLVQGGTDTQYF	TGTGCCAGCAGCTTGGTACAGGGGGGCACAGATACGCAGTATTTT
TRBD1	NA	TRBV4-2	TRBJ1-2	CASSPTGAGGYTF	TGTGCCAGCAGTCCCACAGGGGCAGGCGGCTACACCTTC
TRBD2	once	TRBV9	TRBJ2-1	CASSGPGGEQFF	TGTGCCAGCAGCGGCCCGGGGGGTGAGCAGTTCTTC
TRBD1	few	TRBV18	TRBJ1-2	CASSPRTGSYGYTF	TGTGCCAGCTCACCAAGGACAGGGAGCTATGGCTACACCTTC
NA	NA	TRBV5-1	TRBJ1-2	CASFDSANYGYTF	TGCGCCAGCTTTGACAGCGCAAACTATGGCTACACCTTC
TRBD2	once	TRBV15	TRBJ2-3	CATSRDIAGMSDTQYF	TGTGCCACCAGCAGAGATATAGCGGGAATGTCAGATACGCAGTATTTT
NA	NA	TRBV7-9	TRBJ2-6	CASSRSTGANVLTF	TGTGCCAGCTCCAGGTCCACTGGGGCCAACGTCCTGACTTTC
NA	NA	TRBV13	TRBJ2-5	CASSLGLQETQYF	TGTGCCAGCAGCTTAGGCCTACAAGAGACCCAGTACTTC
NA	NA	TRBV18	TRBJ1-1	CASSGPGGGTEAFF	TGTGCCAGCTCAGGGCCCGGGGGGGGCACTGAAGCTTTCTTT
NA	NA	TRBV28	TRBJ2-3	CASSLIQGVSDTQYF	TGTGCCAGCAGTTTAATACAGGGTGTGTCAGATACGCAGTATTTT
TRBD2	NA	TRBV18	TRBJ2-1	CASSPRLAGVYEQFF	TGTGCCAGCTCACCAAGACTAGCGGGGGTATATGAGCAGTTCTTC
NA	NA	TRBV14	TRBJ2-7	CASSPTAPGEQYF	TGTGCCAGCAGCCCTACGGCGCCAGGGGAGCAGTACTTC
TRBD1	NA	TRBV5-1	TRBJ2-3	CASSSDRGTDTQYF	TGCGCCAGCAGCTCGGACAGGGGTACAGATACGCAGTATTTT